This TCR beta chain comes out of a study of a mutant IDH1 vaccine in newly diagnosed glioma. The overall study: Vaccinations were initiated 4-6 weeks following radiotherapy alone, or were given together with temozolomide cycles. Findings and caveats of the study: Top peripheral T cell clonotype shifts appeared unrelated to pseudoprogression. Vaccination induced immune responses in around 93% of patients.

Germline-derived CDR1 and CDR2 are MNHNY and SVGAGI (reference sequence). Trimming removed 5 bases at V and 4 bases at J, with 14 bases between. The CDR3 is 15 residues long. Concerning this clone itself: Its antigen is not identified.

Described time point: week 35, safety follow-up. Vaccination used 300 ug of mutant IDH1 20-mer peptide per dose, with topical imiquimod. The donors had new WHO grade 3 or 4 astrocytomas; these were IDH1-mutant and ATRX-lost. The table came from immunoSEQ multiplex PCR; TCRdb's copy has only in-frame clones and leaves some out. The sample contains about 31,000 clones, 81% of which appear only once. The sequencing here drew on PBMCs, taken from a glioma patient whose treatment included an IDH1 peptide vaccine. The J gene is TRBJ1-4, the V gene TRBV6-6, with TRBD1 as a possible D gene (6 bases). The receptor's source is a man aged 25 to 40 with glioma. The CDR3 nucleotides read TGTGCCAGCAGTACCCGGGGGCAGGGTAATGAAAAACTGTTTTTT. Its protein is CASSTRGQGNEKLFF.